This TCR beta chain derives from a study of CD8 T cells in ankylosing spondylitis. This CDR3 region has 15 residues. Germline CDR1 reads LGHNA; CDR2 reads YSLEER. The V end was cut by 0 bases, the J end by 12 bases, with 18 bases between. TCRdb recomputed calls from the 5' RACE reads with MiXCR, one row per CDR3 protein. In the table there are tens of thousands of distinct CDR3 sequences, roughly 5.3% of which are singletons. This clonotype has ten or more counts. The rearrangement links TRBV4-3 to TRBJ2-1; tentatively, D is TRBD1 or TRBD2 (5 bases each). This clonotype originated in a male donor with ankylosing spondylitis or in good health (not recorded which). The sample consisted of blood, either unsorted or a sorted T cell fraction (not recorded which). Here the CDR3 reads CASSQDRGVSNGQFF. In DNA form, the CDR3 reads TGCGCCAGCAGCCAAGATAGAGGGGTGTCCAACGGGCAGTTCTTC.